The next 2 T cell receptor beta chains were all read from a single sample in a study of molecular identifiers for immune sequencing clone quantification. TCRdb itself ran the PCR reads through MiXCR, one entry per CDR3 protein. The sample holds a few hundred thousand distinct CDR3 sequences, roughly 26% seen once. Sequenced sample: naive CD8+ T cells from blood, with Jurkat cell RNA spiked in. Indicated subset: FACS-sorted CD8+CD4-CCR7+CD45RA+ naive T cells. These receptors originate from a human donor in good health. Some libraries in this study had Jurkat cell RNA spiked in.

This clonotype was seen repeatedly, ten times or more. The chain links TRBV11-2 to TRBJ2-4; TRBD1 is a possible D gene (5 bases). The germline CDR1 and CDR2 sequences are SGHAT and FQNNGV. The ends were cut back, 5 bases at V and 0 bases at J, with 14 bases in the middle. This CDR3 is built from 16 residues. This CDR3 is CASSRTAGIAKNIQYF. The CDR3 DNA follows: TGTGCCAGCAGCCGAACCGCAGGGATAGCCAAAAACATTCAGTACTTC. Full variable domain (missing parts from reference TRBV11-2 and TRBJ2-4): EAGVAQSPRYKIIEKRQSVAFWCNPISGHATLYWYQQILGQGPKLLIQFQNNGVVDDSQLPKDRFSAERLKGVDSTLKIQPAKLEDSAVYLCASSRTAGIAKNIQYFGAGTRLSVL.

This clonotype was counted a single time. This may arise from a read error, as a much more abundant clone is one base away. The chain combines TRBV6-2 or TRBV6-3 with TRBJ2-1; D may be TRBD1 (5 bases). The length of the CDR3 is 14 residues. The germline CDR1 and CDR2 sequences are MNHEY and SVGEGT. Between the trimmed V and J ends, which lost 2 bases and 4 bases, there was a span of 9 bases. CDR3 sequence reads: CASSYADSYNEQFF. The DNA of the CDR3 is TGTGCCAGCAGTTACGCAGACAGTTACAATGAGCAGTTCTTC.